This T cell receptor beta chain originates from a study of T cell responses to AZD1222 COVID-19 vaccine. Repertoires were generated with immunoSEQ multiplex PCR, while TCRdb's copy carries only in-frame clones and drops some. The sample consists of about 120,000 clones, 85% to 95% of them appearing once. A single count supports this clone. Its antigen remains unidentified. Overall study results and limits: Repertoire sampling occurred only after the peak T cell response.

V shed 10 bases and J 2 bases; nucleotides not matched to a gene: 8. The CDR3 extends over 14 amino acids. Per the germline V gene, CDR1 is SGHAT and CDR2 is FQNNGV. V gene TRBV11-2 combines with J gene TRBJ2-1; TRBD1 aligns across 7 bases. Sequenced material: peripheral blood, taken on day 0 of AZD1222 vaccination. The receptor's source is an adult in good health. Written as DNA, the CDR3 is TGTGCCATTCAGACGCAGGGGGCCTACAATGAGCAGTTCTTC. This translates into CAIQTQGAYNEQFF.